This is a list of T cell receptor beta chains from one sample in a study of T cell responses to AZD1222 COVID-19 vaccine. The method was immunoSEQ multiplex PCR; TCRdb's version includes in-frame clones alone and lacks a portion of them. The sample contains about 110,000 clones, approximately 94% of which appear only once. Here the sequenced sample was peripheral blood, taken 28 days after the second AZD1222 dose. The receptors here all came from an adult who received the AZD1222 COVID-19 vaccine. Both conserved end residues are part of each CDR3. The order of the fields is D gene, J gene, V gene, clone size, CDR3 protein, CDR3 DNA. The D gene is left open where the match is weak. Size values are once, few and many counts, or a class for expanded clones, and some rows have none.

D: TRBD2
J: TRBJ2-2
V: TRBV25-1
size: NA
CDR3: CASSELPGLAGNTGELFF
DNA: TGTGCCAGCAGTGAATTGCCCGGACTAGCGGGTAACACCGGGGAGCTGTTTTTT

D: NA
J: TRBJ1-5
V: TRBV7-8
size: once
CDR3: CASSFYENQPQHF
DNA: TGTGCCAGCAGCTTCTATGAAAATCAGCCCCAGCATTTT

D: TRBD1
J: TRBJ1-3
V: TRBV6-5
size: NA
CDR3: CASSTGTGAGNTIYF
DNA: TGTGCCAGCAGTACCGGGACAGGGGCTGGAAACACCATATATTTT

D: NA
J: TRBJ1-1
V: TRBV5-1
size: NA
CDR3: CASSLGGGPNTEAFF
DNA: TGCGCCAGCAGCTTGGGGGGAGGGCCGAACACTGAAGCTTTCTTT

D: NA
J: TRBJ1-3
V: TRBV29-1
size: NA
CDR3: CSVEGEVVDSTGNTIYF
DNA: TGCAGCGTTGAAGGGGAAGTCGTTGACAGTACTGGAAACACCATATATTTT

D: NA
J: TRBJ1-5
V: TRBV7-8
size: NA
CDR3: CASSFSTNQPQHF
DNA: TGTGCCAGCAGCTTCTCCACCAATCAGCCCCAGCATTTT

D: NA
J: TRBJ1-4
V: TRBV2
size: NA
CDR3: CASQGTRAFGEKLFF
DNA: TGTGCCAGCCAAGGGACCAGGGCCTTCGGAGAAAAACTGTTTTTT

D: NA
J: TRBJ2-7
V: TRBV18
size: once
CDR3: CASSRYDEQYF
DNA: TGTGCCAGCTCACGGTACGACGAGCAGTACTTC

D: NA
J: TRBJ1-1
V: TRBV18
size: NA
CDR3: CASSPQGNTEAFF
DNA: TGTGCCAGCTCACCACAGGGAAACACTGAAGCTTTCTTT

D: NA
J: TRBJ1-1
V: TRBV5-5
size: NA
CDR3: CASSLGPGQSNTEAFF
DNA: TGTGCCAGCAGCTTGGGGCCGGGGCAGAGTAACACTGAAGCTTTCTTT

D: NA
J: TRBJ1-3
V: TRBV19
size: NA
CDR3: CASSPGLAYLSSSGNTIYF
DNA: TGTGCCAGTAGTCCCGGCCTTGCTTATCTGTCTTCCTCTGGAAACACCATATATTTT

D: NA
J: TRBJ1-1
V: TRBV5-4
size: NA
CDR3: CASSFQGYPEAFF
DNA: TGTGCCAGCAGCTTCCAGGGGTACCCTGAAGCTTTCTTT

D: NA
J: TRBJ1-1
V: TRBV11-2
size: NA
CDR3: CASSLDLQGPEAFF
DNA: TGTGCCAGCAGCTTAGATCTACAGGGACCTGAAGCTTTCTTT

D: NA
J: TRBJ2-5
V: TRBV7-9
size: NA
CDR3: CASSLVGRAETQYF
DNA: TGTGCCAGCAGCTTAGTGGGTCGGGCTGAGACCCAGTACTTC

D: NA
J: TRBJ2-7
V: TRBV3-1/TRBV3-2
size: few
CDR3: CASSQVLARSNEQYF
DNA: TGTGCCAGCAGCCAAGTGTTAGCGAGGAGTAACGAGCAGTACTTC

D: NA
J: TRBJ1-5
V: TRBV6-1
size: NA
CDR3: CASSDGWQLNQPQHF
DNA: TGTGCCAGCAGTGACGGATGGCAGCTCAATCAGCCCCAGCATTTT

D: NA
J: TRBJ1-2
V: TRBV7-9
size: NA
CDR3: CASNQEANYGYTF
DNA: TGTGCCAGCAACCAGGAAGCTAACTATGGCTACACCTTC

D: NA
J: TRBJ1-4
V: TRBV11-2
size: once
CDR3: CASSLGGDLDF
DNA: TGTGCCAGCAGCTTAGGAGGCGACTTGGATTTT

D: TRBD1
J: TRBJ1-2
V: TRBV7-9
size: NA
CDR3: CASSYGTGGNYGYTF
DNA: TGTGCCAGCAGCTACGGGACAGGGGGTAACTATGGCTACACCTTC

D: NA
J: TRBJ1-1
V: TRBV27
size: NA
CDR3: CATRGGSDYTEAFF
DNA: TGTGCCACCAGGGGAGGGTCCGATTACACTGAAGCTTTCTTT

D: NA
J: TRBJ2-1
V: TRBV2
size: NA
CDR3: CASGHQGGLSNEQFF
DNA: TGTGCCAGCGGTCACCAGGGGGGTTTAAGTAATGAGCAGTTCTTC

D: NA
J: TRBJ2-1
V: TRBV9
size: NA
CDR3: CASSVDEAGSSYNEQFF
DNA: TGTGCCAGCAGCGTAGACGAGGCGGGGAGCTCCTACAATGAGCAGTTCTTC

D: TRBD1
J: TRBJ2-2
V: TRBV7-6
size: few
CDR3: CASSQRDRVGELFF
DNA: TGTGCCAGCAGCCAGAGGGACAGGGTCGGGGAGCTGTTTTTT

D: TRBD1
J: TRBJ1-6
V: TRBV15
size: NA
CDR3: CATSRDPGGGNSPLHF
DNA: TGTGCCACCAGCAGAGACCCAGGGGGAGGGAATTCACCCCTCCACTTT

D: NA
J: TRBJ1-1
V: TRBV12-3/TRBV12-4
size: NA
CDR3: CASSLGRRAEAFF
DNA: TGTGCCAGCAGTTTGGGGCGGCGGGCTGAAGCTTTCTTT

D: NA
J: TRBJ1-1
V: TRBV5-1
size: NA
CDR3: CASQSNTEAFF
DNA: TGCGCCAGCCAATCGAACACTGAAGCTTTCTTT

D: TRBD2
J: TRBJ2-1
V: TRBV3-1/TRBV3-2
size: NA
CDR3: CASSQAGLAGQEQFF
DNA: TGTGCCAGCAGCCAAGCCGGACTAGCGGGGCAGGAGCAGTTCTTC

D: TRBD1
J: TRBJ1-2
V: TRBV5-5
size: NA
CDR3: CASSLGTDREGSYGYTF
DNA: TGTGCCAGCAGCTTGGGGACCGACAGGGAGGGAAGCTATGGCTACACCTTC

D: NA
J: TRBJ1-1
V: TRBV18
size: once
CDR3: CASSPTWDF
DNA: TGTGCCAGCTCACCAACGTGGGACTTT

D: TRBD1
J: TRBJ2-2
V: TRBV27
size: few
CDR3: CASRRRQGNTGELFF
DNA: TGTGCCAGCAGGCGACGACAGGGTAACACCGGGGAGCTGTTTTTT

D: TRBD1
J: TRBJ2-5
V: TRBV18
size: NA
CDR3: CASSPRIDREETQYF
DNA: TGTGCCAGCTCACCTAGGATCGACAGGGAAGAGACCCAGTACTTC

D: TRBD1
J: TRBJ1-1
V: TRBV6-5
size: NA
CDR3: CASRDRENTEAFF
DNA: TGTGCCAGCAGGGACAGGGAGAACACTGAAGCTTTCTTT

D: NA
J: TRBJ1-4
V: TRBV4-1
size: NA
CDR3: CASSQGVNTNEKLFF
DNA: TGCGCCAGCAGCCAAGGGGTGAATACTAATGAAAAACTGTTTTTT

D: NA
J: TRBJ1-1
V: TRBV30
size: NA
CDR3: CAWIAAGPGGNTEAFF
DNA: TGTGCCTGGATAGCTGCTGGGCCTGGGGGGAACACTGAAGCTTTCTTT

D: NA
J: TRBJ2-1
V: TRBV7-2
size: NA
CDR3: CASSSDGSRYNEQFF
DNA: TGTGCCAGCAGCTCCGACGGAAGCCGGTACAATGAGCAGTTCTTC

D: NA
J: TRBJ1-4
V: TRBV7-9
size: NA
CDR3: CASSFQGNYEKLFF
DNA: TGTGCCAGCAGCTTTCAAGGGAATTATGAAAAACTGTTTTTT

D: TRBD1
J: TRBJ1-2
V: TRBV5-1
size: NA
CDR3: CASSQGGGLGYTF
DNA: TGCGCCAGCAGCCAGGGAGGGGGCTTGGGCTACACCTTC

D: NA
J: TRBJ1-4
V: TRBV30
size: NA
CDR3: CAWSVRGSLLGEKLFF
DNA: TGTGCCTGGAGTGTACGAGGCAGCCTCCTGGGTGAAAAACTGTTTTTT

D: NA
J: TRBJ2-5
V: TRBV15
size: NA
CDR3: CATSRDAETQYF
DNA: TGTGCCACCAGCAGAGATGCAGAGACCCAGTACTTC

D: NA
J: TRBJ1-3
V: TRBV5-6
size: NA
CDR3: CASSTGTSWNTIYF
DNA: TGTGCCAGCAGTACCGGGACAAGCTGGAACACCATATATTTT

D: NA
J: TRBJ1-1
V: TRBV5-5
size: NA
CDR3: CASSLEGLDTEAFF
DNA: TGTGCCAGCAGTCTCGAGGGCTTGGACACTGAAGCTTTCTTT

D: NA
J: TRBJ1-1
V: TRBV5-1
size: NA
CDR3: CASSVTGHTEAFF
DNA: TGCGCCAGCAGCGTGACAGGCCACACTGAAGCTTTCTTT

D: NA
J: TRBJ2-7
V: TRBV2
size: NA
CDR3: CASSPIGDEQYF
DNA: TGTGCCAGCAGCCCGATTGGGGACGAGCAGTACTTC

D: NA
J: TRBJ1-5
V: TRBV6-5
size: NA
CDR3: CASNTEPNQPQHF
DNA: TGTGCCAGCAACACAGAACCAAATCAGCCCCAGCATTTT

D: NA
J: TRBJ1-2
V: TRBV12-3/TRBV12-4
size: NA
CDR3: CASSLKGNYGYTF
DNA: TGTGCCAGCAGTTTAAAGGGAAACTATGGCTACACCTTC

D: NA
J: TRBJ1-3
V: TRBV4-1
size: NA
CDR3: CASSQDRPGSGNTIYF
DNA: TGCGCCAGCAGCCAAGATCGTCCAGGCTCTGGAAACACCATATATTTT

D: TRBD2
J: TRBJ2-3
V: TRBV7-2
size: NA
CDR3: CASSLAGGASDTQYF
DNA: TGTGCCAGCAGCTTAGCCGGGGGGGCGTCGGATACGCAGTATTTT

D: TRBD1
J: TRBJ1-2
V: TRBV7-8
size: NA
CDR3: CASSFRDRGASYGYTF
DNA: TGTGCCAGCAGCTTCCGGGACAGGGGCGCGTCCTATGGCTACACCTTC

D: NA
J: TRBJ2-1
V: TRBV5-1
size: NA
CDR3: CASSRDQNEQFF
DNA: TGCGCCAGCAGTAGAGATCAAAATGAGCAGTTCTTC

D: NA
J: TRBJ2-7
V: TRBV4-2
size: NA
CDR3: CASSQDPWGLTYEQYF
DNA: TGTGCCAGCAGCCAAGATCCCTGGGGGCTCACCTACGAGCAGTACTTC

D: TRBD1
J: TRBJ1-1
V: TRBV27
size: NA
CDR3: CASSWHRGPNTEAFF
DNA: TGTGCCAGCAGTTGGCACAGGGGGCCGAACACTGAAGCTTTCTTT

D: NA
J: TRBJ2-7
V: TRBV2
size: NA
CDR3: CAMTPRGLAGITYEQYF
DNA: TGTGCCATGACACCGAGAGGTCTTGCAGGGATAACTTACGAGCAGTACTTC

D: NA
J: TRBJ1-4
V: TRBV5-1
size: NA
CDR3: CASSLLGGDGKLFF
DNA: TGCGCCAGCAGCTTGCTCGGGGGAGATGGAAAACTGTTTTTT

D: TRBD2
J: TRBJ2-7
V: TRBV6-2/TRBV6-3
size: NA
CDR3: CASSYGTSGTPYEQYF
DNA: TGTGCCAGCAGTTACGGGACTAGCGGGACTCCCTACGAGCAGTACTTC

D: TRBD2
J: TRBJ2-7
V: TRBV7-6
size: NA
CDR3: CASSLFSKGLADSYEQYF
DNA: TGTGCCAGCAGCTTATTTAGTAAGGGACTAGCGGACTCCTACGAGCAGTACTTC

D: NA
J: TRBJ1-1
V: TRBV18
size: NA
CDR3: CASSPPQSPEAFF
DNA: TGTGCCAGCTCACCACCCCAGTCACCTGAAGCTTTCTTT